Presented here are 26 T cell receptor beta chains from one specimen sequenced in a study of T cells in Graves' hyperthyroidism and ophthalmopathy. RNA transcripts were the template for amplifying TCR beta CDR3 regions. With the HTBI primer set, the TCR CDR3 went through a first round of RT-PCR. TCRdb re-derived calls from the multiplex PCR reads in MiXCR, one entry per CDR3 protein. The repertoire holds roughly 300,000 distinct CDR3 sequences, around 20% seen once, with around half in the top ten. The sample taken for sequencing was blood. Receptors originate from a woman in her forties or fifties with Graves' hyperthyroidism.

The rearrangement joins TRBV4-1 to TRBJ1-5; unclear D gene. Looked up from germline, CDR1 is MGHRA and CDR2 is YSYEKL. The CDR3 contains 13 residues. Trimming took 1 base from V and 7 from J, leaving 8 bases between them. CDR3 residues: CASSQGRVQPQHF. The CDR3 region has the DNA TGCGCCAGCAGCCAAGGTCGTGTACAGCCCCAGCATTTT.

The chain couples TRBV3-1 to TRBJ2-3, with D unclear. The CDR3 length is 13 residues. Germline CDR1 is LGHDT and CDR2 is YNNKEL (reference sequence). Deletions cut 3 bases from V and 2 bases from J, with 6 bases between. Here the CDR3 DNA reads TGTGCCAGCAGCCAGAAGCCCACAGATACGCAGTATTTT. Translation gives CASSQKPTDTQYF.

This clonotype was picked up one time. Written as DNA, the CDR3 is TGTGCCAGCAAACATTCAGGGTGGTCCTACAATGAGCAGTTCTTC. The encoded protein is CASKHSGWSYNEQFF. The gene calls are TRBV12-3 or TRBV12-4 and TRBJ2-1; TRBD1 might be the D (5 bases). The V end was cut by 7 bases, the J end by 1 base, with 14 bases between. This CDR3 region has 15 residues.

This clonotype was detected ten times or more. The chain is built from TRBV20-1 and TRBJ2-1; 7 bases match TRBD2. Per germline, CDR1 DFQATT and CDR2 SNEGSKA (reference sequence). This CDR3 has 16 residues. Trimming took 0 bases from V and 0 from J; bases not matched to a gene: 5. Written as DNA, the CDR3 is TGCAGTGCTAGAGATGAGCGGGGTAGCTCCTACAATGAGCAGTTCTTC. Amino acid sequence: CSARDERGSSYNEQFF.

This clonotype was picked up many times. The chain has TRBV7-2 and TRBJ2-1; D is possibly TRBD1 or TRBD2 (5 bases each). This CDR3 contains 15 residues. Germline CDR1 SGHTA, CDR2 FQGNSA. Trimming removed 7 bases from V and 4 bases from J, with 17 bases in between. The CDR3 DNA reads TGTGCCAGCATCCTCAACGGGGCCGCTTACAATGAGCAGTTCTTC. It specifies CASILNGAAYNEQFF.

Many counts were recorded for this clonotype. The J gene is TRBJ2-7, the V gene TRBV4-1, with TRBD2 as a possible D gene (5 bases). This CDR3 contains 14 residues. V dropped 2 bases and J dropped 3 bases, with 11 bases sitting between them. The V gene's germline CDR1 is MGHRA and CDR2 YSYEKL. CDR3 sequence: CASSQTGFGYEQYF. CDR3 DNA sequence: TGCGCCAGCAGCCAAACGGGATTCGGCTACGAGCAGTACTTC.

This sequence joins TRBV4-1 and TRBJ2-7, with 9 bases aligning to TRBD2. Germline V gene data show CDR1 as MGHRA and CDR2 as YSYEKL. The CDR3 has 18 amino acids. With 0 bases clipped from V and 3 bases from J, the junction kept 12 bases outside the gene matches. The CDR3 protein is CASSQDPYSGSRGYEQYF. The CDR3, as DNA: TGCGCCAGCAGCCAAGACCCTTATAGCGGGAGCCGGGGCTACGAGCAGTACTTC.

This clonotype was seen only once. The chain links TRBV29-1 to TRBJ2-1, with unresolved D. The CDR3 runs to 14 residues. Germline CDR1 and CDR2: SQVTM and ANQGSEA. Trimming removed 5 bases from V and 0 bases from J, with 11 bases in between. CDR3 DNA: TGCAGCGTTCGACGTGGCAGCTCCTACAATGAGCAGTTCTTC. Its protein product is CSVRRGSSYNEQFF.

In DNA, the CDR3 is TGTGCCAGTAGCGGGTTTGGGGTTAAAAATGAAAAACTGTTTTTT. This gives the protein CASSGFGVKNEKLFF. The chain joins TRBV19 to TRBJ1-4; D not resolved. This CDR3 has 15 amino acids. Germline loops: CDR1 LNHDA, CDR2 SQIVND (reference sequence). Trimming shortened V by 6 bases and J by 5 bases, and 16 bases separated the two germline ends.

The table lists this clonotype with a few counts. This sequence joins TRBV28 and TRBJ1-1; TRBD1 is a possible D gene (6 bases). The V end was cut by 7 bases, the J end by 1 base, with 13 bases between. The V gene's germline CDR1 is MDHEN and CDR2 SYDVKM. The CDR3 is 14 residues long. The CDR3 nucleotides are TGTGCCAGCACCATTACACAGGGGAACACTGAAGCTTTCTTT. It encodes CASTITQGNTEAFF.

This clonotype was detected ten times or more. The CDR3: CATSRVGLAGAGRRETQYF. CDR3 in DNA: TGTGCCACCAGCAGAGTCGGACTAGCGGGAGCTGGGAGGAGGGAGACCCAGTACTTC. The chain employs TRBV15 and TRBJ2-5; the match to TRBD2 covers 13 bases. The CDR3 is 19 amino acids. The germline CDR1 and CDR2 sequences are LNHNV and YYDKDF (reference sequence). Trimming removed 1 base from V and 5 bases from J; junction bases left unmatched: 13.

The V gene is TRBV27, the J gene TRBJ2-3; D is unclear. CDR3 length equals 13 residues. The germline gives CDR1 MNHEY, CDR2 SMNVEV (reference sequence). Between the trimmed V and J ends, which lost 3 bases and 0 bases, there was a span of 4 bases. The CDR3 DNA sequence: TGTGCCAGCAGTTTCCTCAGCACAGATACGCAGTATTTT. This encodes CASSFLSTDTQYF.

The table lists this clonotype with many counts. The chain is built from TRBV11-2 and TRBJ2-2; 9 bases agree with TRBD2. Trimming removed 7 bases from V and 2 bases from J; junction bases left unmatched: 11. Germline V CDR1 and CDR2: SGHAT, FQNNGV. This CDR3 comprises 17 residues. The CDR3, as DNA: TGTGCCAGCATCACGCCCTATAGCGGGAGAAACACCGGGGAGCTGTTTTTT. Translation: CASITPYSGRNTGELFF.

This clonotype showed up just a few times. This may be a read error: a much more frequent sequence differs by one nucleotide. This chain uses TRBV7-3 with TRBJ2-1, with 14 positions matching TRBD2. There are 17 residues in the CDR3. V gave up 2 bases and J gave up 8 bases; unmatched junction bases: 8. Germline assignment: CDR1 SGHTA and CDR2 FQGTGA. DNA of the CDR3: TGTGCCAGCAGCTTAGCGGGGACTAGCGGGAGTTCGCATGAGCAGTTCTTC. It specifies CASSLAGTSGSSHEQFF.

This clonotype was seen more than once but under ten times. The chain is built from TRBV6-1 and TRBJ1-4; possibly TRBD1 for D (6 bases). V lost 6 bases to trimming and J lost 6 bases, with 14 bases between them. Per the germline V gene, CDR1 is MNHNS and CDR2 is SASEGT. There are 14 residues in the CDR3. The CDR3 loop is CASSLTGRDEKLFF. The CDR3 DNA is TGTGCCAGCAGCCTAACAGGGCGGGATGAAAAACTGTTTTTT.

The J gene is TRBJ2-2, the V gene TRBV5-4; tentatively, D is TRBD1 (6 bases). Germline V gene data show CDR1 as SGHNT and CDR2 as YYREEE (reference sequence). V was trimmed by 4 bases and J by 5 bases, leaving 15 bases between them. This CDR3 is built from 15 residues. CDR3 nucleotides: TGTGCCAGCAGCCCTCCAGGGGCATTGACCGGGGAGCTGTTTTTT. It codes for CASSPPGALTGELFF.

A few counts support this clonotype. DNA for the CDR3: TGTGCCAGCAGCGTGAGCGGGACTAGCGGGGGGAATGAGCAGTTCTTC. It is translated as CASSVSGTSGGNEQFF. The chain links TRBV9 to TRBJ2-1, with TRBD2 matching 15 bases. V lost 2 bases and J lost 7; bases outside the gene matches: 4. The CDR3 has 16 residues. In germline, CDR1 is SGDLS, CDR2 YYNGEE.

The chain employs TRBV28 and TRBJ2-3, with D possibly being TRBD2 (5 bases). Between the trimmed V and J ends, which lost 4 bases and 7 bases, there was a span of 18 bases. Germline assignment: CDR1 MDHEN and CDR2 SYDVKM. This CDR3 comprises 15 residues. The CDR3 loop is CASSWPREASYTQYF. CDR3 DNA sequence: TGTGCCAGCAGTTGGCCTCGGGAAGCTAGCTATACGCAGTATTTT.

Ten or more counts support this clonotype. This chain's CDR3 is CATSLRDSTYNEQFF. CDR3 DNA sequence: TGTGCCACCAGCCTCCGGGACAGTACCTACAATGAGCAGTTCTTC. The chain has TRBV24-1 and TRBJ2-1; 7 nucleotides align to TRBD1. The germline gives CDR1 KGHDR, CDR2 SFDVKD. Trimming at V came to 7 bases and at J to 2 bases, leaving 7 bases not matched to a gene. The CDR3 contains 15 residues.

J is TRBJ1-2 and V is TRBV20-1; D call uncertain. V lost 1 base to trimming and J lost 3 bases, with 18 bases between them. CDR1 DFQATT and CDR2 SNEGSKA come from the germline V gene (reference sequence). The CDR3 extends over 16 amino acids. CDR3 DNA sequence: TGCAGTGCTAGAGTTCAGACAAGAGGGTTCGACTATGGCTACACCTTC. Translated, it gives CSARVQTRGFDYGYTF.

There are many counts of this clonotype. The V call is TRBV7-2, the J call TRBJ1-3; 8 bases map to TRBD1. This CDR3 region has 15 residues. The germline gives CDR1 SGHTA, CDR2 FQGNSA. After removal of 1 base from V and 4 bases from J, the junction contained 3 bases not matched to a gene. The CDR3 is CASSLVTGAGNTIYF. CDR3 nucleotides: TGTGCCAGCAGCTTAGTGACAGGGGCCGGAAACACCATATATTTT.

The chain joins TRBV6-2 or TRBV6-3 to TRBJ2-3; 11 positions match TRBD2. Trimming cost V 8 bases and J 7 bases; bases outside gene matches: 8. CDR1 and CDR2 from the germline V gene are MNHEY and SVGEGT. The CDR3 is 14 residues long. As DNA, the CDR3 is TGTGCCAGCCACGTAGCGGGGGGGCTGTATACGCAGTATTTT. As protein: CASHVAGGLYTQYF.

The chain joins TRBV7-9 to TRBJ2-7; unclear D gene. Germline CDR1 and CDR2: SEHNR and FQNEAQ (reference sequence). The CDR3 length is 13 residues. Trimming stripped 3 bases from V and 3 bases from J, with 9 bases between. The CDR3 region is CASSFGPIYEQYF. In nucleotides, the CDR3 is TGTGCCAGCAGCTTTGGGCCAATCTACGAGCAGTACTTC. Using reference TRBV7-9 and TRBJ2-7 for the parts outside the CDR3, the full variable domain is DTGVSQNPRHKITKRGQNVTFRCDPISEHNRLYWYRQTLGQGPEFLTYFQNEAQLEKSRLLSDRFSAERPKGSFSTLEIQRTEQGDSAMYLCASSFGPIYEQYFGPGTRLTVT.

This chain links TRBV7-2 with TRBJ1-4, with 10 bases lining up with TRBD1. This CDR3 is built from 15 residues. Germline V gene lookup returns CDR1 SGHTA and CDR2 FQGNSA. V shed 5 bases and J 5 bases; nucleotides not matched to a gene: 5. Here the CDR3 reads CASSTGQGGNEKLFF. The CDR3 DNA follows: TGTGCCAGCAGCACTGGACAGGGGGGGAATGAAAAACTGTTTTTT.

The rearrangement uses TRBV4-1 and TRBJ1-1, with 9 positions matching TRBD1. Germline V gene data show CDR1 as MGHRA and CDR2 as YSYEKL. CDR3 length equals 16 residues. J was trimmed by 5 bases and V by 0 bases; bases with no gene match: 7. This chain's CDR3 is CASSQDGGQGGTEAFF. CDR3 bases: TGCGCCAGCAGCCAAGATGGGGGACAGGGAGGTACTGAAGCTTTCTTT.

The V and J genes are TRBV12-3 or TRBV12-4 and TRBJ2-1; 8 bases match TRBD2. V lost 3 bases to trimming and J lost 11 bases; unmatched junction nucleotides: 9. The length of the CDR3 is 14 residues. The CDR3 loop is CASSFGASGRKQFF. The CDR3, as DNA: TGTGCCAGCAGTTTCGGGGCTAGCGGGCGAAAGCAGTTCTTC.